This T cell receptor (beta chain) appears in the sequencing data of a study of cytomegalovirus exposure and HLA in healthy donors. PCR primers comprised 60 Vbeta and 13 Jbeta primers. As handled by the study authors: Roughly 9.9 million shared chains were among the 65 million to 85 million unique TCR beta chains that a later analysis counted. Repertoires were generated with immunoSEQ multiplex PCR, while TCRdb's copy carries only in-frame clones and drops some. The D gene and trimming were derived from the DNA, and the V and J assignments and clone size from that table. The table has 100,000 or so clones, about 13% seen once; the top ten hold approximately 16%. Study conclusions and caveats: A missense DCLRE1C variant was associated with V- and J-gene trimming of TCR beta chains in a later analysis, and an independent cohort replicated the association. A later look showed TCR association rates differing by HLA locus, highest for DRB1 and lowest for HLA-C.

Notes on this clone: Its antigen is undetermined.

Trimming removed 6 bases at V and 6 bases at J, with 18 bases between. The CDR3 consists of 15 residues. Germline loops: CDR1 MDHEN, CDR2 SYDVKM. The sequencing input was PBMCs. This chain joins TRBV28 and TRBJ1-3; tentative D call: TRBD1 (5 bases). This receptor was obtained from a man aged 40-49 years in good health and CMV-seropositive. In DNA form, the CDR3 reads TGTGCCAGCAGCCCAAGATCAGGGTATGAAAACACCATATATTTT. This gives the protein CASSPRSGYENTIYF.